What follows describes a single T cell receptor beta chain. Its antigen is unidentified. The isolated RNA, all of it, was reverse transcribed, so expressed TCRB transcripts were what got sequenced. Mean read depth for naive, central memory and regulatory T cell samples was around 3.5 million reads. Repertoires were generated with immunoSEQ multiplex PCR, while TCRdb's copy carries only in-frame clones and drops some. The repertoire holds hundreds of thousands of clones, with around 13% as singletons. This sample was taken from a study of beta chain features in type 1 diabetes. Study-wide points: VDJ junctions in type 1 diabetes patients carried more deletions and fewer insertions. TCRB rearrangement may or may not be influenced by HLA type; here this remained unresolved.

Averaging approximately 120 mL, one heparinised blood draw came from each individual donor. The V segment lost 5 bases and the J segment 3 bases; nucleotides outside the gene matches: 2. The CDR3 spans 13 residues. Germline CDR1 is SGHAT and CDR2 is FQNNGV. This sequence was found in a young man in good health. The sample was central memory CD4+ T cells from blood. The V gene is TRBV11-2, the J gene TRBJ1-1, with 8 bases matching TRBD1. The CDR3 DNA reads TGTGCCAGCAGCGTACAGGGGGACACTGAAGCTTTCTTT. This sequence encodes CASSVQGDTEAFF.